This T cell receptor (beta chain) emerged from a study of cytomegalovirus exposure and HLA in healthy donors. For the study at large: Approximately 170 million T cells yielded 90 million to 130 million unique TCR beta sequences in earlier analysis.

Overall study results and limits: TCR association rates varied by HLA locus in a later analysis, with DRB1 highest and HLA-C lowest. Later analysis reportedly placed an Asian-associated ancestry cluster below the roughly 640-donor mean in N-insertions.

Turning to this clone: Its antigen is as yet unknown.

Germline V gene data show CDR1 as SGDLS and CDR2 as YYNGEE. The CDR3 totals 15 residues. Germline trimming cut 0 bases from V and 0 bases from J; bases unmatched to any gene: 3. Primers: 60 Vbeta forward and 13 Jbeta reverse. Repertoires were generated with immunoSEQ multiplex PCR, while TCRdb's copy carries only in-frame clones and drops some. The sample lists around 150,000 clones, approximately 60% occurring once. The TCR was taken from a woman in her sixties in good health and CMV-seropositive. The rearrangement uses TRBV9 and TRBJ2-7, with 7 bases matching TRBD2. The sequenced sample was PBMCs. The CDR3 coding sequence is TGTGCCAGCAGCGTAGGCGCGGGGGACTCCTACGAGCAGTACTTC. Translating gives CASSVGAGDSYEQYF.